The clone carrying this TCR beta chain was picked up one time. What it binds is unknown. Each donor's status was that of a healthy bone marrow donor. The sample originates from a study of cytomegalovirus exposure and HLA in healthy donors. General study points: Among TCR sequences, most were rare, though some public TCRs appeared in many donors. Associated with HLA alleles at 0.05 false discovery rate in a later analysis were 17,000 or so TCR beta sequences. Reports state that TCR beta sequences accurately predicted most subjects' HLA-A and HLA-B alleles.

The length of the CDR3 is 13 residues. Trimming cost V 8 bases and J 1 base; bases outside gene matches: 5. The germline CDR1 and CDR2 sequences are WNHNN and SYGVQD (reference sequence). This PCR relied on a set of 60 Vbeta primers and 13 Jbeta primers. The assay was immunoSEQ multiplex PCR, and TCRdb's table has in-frame clones only and misses some. The sample carries about 160,000 clones, 75% to 80% recorded once. The rearrangement joins TRBV10-1 to TRBJ2-7; 7 nucleotides align to TRBD1. This clonotype was obtained from a woman aged 40 to 49 in good health and CMV-seronegative. Sequencing was carried out using PBMCs. In nucleotides, the CDR3 is TGCGCCAGCTACTGGACAGGTTCCTACGAGCAGTACTTC. Translated: CASYWTGSYEQYF.